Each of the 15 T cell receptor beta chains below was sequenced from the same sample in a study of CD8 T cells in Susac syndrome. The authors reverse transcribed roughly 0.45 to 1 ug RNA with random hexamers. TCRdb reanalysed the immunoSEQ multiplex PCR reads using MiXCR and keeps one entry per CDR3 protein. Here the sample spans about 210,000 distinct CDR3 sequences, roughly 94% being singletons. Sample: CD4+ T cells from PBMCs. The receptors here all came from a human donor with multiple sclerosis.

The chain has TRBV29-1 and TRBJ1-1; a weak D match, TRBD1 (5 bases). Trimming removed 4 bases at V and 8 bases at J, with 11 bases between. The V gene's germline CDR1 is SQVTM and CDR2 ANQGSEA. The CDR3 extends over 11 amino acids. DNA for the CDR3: TGCAGCGTTGTATCAGGGAGCGAAGCTTTCTTT. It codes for CSVVSGSEAFF.

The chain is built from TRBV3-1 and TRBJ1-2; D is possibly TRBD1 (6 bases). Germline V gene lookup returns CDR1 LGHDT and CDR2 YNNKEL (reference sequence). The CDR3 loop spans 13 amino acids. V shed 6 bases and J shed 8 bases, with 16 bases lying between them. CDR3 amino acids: CASSASQGHGYTF. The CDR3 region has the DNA TGTGCCAGCAGTGCCTCACAGGGACACGGCTACACCTTC.

The CDR3 loop is CAWTSTGDTQYF. The CDR3 DNA is TGTGCCTGGACCTCGACAGGAGATACGCAGTATTTT. The chain carries TRBV30 and TRBJ2-3, with D perhaps matching TRBD1 (6 bases). The germline V gene has CDR1 GTSNPN and CDR2 SVGIG (reference sequence). This CDR3 region has 12 residues. The V end was cut by 4 bases, the J end by 5 bases, with 10 bases between.

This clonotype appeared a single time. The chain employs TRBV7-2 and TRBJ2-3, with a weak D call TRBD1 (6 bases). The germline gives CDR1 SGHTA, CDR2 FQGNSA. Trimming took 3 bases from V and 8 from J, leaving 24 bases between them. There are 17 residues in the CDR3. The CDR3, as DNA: TGTGCCAGCAGCTTTGCTCCAACCGTGGGGGCCCGGGGTACGCAGTATTTT. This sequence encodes CASSFAPTVGARGTQYF.

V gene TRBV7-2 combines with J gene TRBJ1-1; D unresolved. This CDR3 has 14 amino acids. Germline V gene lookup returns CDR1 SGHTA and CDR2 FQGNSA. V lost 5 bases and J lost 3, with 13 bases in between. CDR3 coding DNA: TGTGCCAGCAGCCCTACCGGCCCCTACACTGAAGCTTTCTTT. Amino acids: CASSPTGPYTEAFF.

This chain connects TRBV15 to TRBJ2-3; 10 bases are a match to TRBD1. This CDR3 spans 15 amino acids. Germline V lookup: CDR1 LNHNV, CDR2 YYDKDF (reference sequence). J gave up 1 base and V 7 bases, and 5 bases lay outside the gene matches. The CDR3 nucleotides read TGTGCCACCAATCCGGACAGGGGGGGCACAGATACGCAGTATTTT. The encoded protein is CATNPDRGGTDTQYF.

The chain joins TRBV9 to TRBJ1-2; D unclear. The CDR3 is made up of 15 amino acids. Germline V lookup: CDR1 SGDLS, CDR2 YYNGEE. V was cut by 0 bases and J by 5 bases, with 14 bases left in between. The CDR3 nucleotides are TGTGCCAGCAGCGTAGAGGTAGCTGTTGGGTATGGCTACACCTTC. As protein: CASSVEVAVGYGYTF.

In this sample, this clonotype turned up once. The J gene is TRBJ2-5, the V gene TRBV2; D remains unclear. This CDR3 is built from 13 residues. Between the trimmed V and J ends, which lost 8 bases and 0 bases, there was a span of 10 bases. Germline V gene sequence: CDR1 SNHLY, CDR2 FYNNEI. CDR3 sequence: CASHWANQETQYF. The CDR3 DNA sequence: TGTGCCAGCCATTGGGCGAACCAAGAGACCCAGTACTTC.

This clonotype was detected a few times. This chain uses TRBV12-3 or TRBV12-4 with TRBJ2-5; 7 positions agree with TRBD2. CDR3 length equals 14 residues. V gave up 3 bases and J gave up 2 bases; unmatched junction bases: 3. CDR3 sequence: CASSLGTTQETQYF. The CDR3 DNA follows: TGTGCCAGCAGTTTGGGGACTACTCAAGAGACCCAGTACTTC.

The CDR3 DNA is TGTGCCAGCAGTTTGGCTAGCGGGGGGGCCACAGATACGCAGTATTTT. Protein: CASSLASGGATDTQYF. The chain employs TRBV12-3 or TRBV12-4 and TRBJ2-3; TRBD2 matches at 12 bases. This CDR3 region has 16 residues. With V trimmed by 3 bases and J by 2 bases, 3 bases remained unmatched.

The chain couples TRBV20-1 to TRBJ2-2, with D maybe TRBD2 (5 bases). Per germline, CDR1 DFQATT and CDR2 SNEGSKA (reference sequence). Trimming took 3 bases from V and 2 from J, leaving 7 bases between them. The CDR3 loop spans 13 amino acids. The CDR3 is CSASEGNTGELFF. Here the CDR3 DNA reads TGCAGTGCTAGTGAGGGAAACACCGGGGAGCTGTTTTTT.

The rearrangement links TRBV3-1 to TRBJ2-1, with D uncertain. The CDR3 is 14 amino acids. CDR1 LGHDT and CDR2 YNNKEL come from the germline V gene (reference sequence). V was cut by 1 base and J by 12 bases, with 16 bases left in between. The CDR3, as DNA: TGTGCCAGCAGCCAAGCCCCGGTGACCGCATTGCAGTTCTTC. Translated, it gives CASSQAPVTALQFF.

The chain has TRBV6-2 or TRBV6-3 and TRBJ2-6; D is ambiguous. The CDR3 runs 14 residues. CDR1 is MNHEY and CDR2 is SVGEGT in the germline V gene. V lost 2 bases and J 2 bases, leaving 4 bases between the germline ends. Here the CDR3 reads CASSYGAGANVLTF. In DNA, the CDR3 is TGTGCCAGCAGTTACGGGGCTGGGGCCAACGTCCTGACTTTC.

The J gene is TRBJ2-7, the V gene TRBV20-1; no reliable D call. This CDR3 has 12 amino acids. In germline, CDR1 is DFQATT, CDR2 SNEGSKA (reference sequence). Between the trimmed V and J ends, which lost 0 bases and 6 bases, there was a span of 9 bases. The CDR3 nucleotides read TGCAGTGCTAGAGAAGCAGGTCCCGAGCAGTACTTC. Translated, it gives CSAREAGPEQYF.

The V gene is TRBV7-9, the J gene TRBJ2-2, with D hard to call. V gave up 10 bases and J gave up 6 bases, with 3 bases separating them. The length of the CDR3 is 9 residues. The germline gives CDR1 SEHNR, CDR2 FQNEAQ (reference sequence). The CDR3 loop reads CATSGELFF. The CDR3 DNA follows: TGTGCCACCTCCGGGGAGCTGTTTTTT.